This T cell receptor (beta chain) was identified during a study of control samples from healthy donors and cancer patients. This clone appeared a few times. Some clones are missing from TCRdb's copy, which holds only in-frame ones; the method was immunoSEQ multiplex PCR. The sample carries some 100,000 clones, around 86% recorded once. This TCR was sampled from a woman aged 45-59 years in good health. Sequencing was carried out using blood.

In nucleotides, the CDR3 is TGTGCCAGTAGTCGGGACAGCGGCTTTGCCTATGGCTACACCTTC. Protein product: CASSRDSGFAYGYTF. This chain links TRBV19 with TRBJ1-2, with 7 bases that match TRBD1. Germline-derived CDR1 and CDR2 are LNHDA and SQIVND (reference sequence). CDR3 length equals 15 residues. J lost 4 bases, V lost 5 bases, and 10 bases had no gene match.